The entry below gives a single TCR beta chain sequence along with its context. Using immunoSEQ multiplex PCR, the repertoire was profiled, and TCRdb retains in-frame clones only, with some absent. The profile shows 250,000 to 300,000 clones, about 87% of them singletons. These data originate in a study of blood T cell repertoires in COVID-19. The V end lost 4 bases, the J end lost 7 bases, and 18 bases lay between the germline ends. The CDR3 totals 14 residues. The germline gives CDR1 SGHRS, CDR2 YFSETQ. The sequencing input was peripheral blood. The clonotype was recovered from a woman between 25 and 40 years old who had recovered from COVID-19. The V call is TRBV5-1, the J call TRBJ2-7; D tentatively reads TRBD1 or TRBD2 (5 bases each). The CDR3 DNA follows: TGCGCCAGCAGCCTGGGGGAAGAGGGCGGGGAGCAGTACTTC. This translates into CASSLGEEGGEQYF. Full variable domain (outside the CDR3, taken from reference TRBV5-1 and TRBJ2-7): KAGVTQTPRYLIKTRGQQVTLSCSPISGHRSVSWYQQTPGQGLQFLFEYFSETQRNKGNFPGRFSGRQFSNSRSEMNVSTLELGDSALYLCASSLGEEGGEQYFGPGTRLTVT.